This TCR beta chain was recovered during a study of T cells in Graves' hyperthyroidism and ophthalmopathy. This clonotype has ten or more counts. In the ophthalmopathy cohort, Clinical Activity Score was at least 3, NOSPECS grade at least 4, and duration under 3 months. Orbital computed tomography and thyroid ultrasound, together with serum TRAb and thyroxine and clinical symptoms, were used for diagnoses. It was approximately 9.4 ml of fresh peripheral blood that supplied the PBMCs. Authors of the study amplified TCR beta CDR3 regions from RNA transcripts. The HTBI primer set drove a first-round RT-PCR of the TCR CDR3. TCRdb independently ran MiXCR on the multiplex PCR reads; one entry per CDR3 protein. This table has about 350,000 distinct CDR3 sequences, roughly 15% appearing once. This receptor was obtained from a woman aged 55-69 years with Graves' ophthalmopathy. Sequenced material: blood.

CDR3 DNA: TGTGCCAGCGGTTTCAGACACACTGAAGCTTTCTTT. Translated: CASGFRHTEAFF. This rearrangement joins TRBV3-1 to TRBJ1-1; the D is unclear. This CDR3 has 12 residues. The V end was cut by 8 bases, the J end by 3 bases, with 10 bases between. Germline V lookup: CDR1 LGHDT, CDR2 YNNKEL (reference sequence).